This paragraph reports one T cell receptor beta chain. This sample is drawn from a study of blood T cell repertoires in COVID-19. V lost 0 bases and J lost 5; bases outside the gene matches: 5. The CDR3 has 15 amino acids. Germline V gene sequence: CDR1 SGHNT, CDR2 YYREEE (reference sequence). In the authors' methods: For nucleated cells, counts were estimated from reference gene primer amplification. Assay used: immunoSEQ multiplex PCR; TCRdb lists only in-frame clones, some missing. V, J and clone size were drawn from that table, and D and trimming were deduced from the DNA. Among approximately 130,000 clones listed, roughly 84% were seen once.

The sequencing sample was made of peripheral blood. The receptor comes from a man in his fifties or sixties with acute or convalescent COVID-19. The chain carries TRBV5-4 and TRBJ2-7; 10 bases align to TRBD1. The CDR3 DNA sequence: TGTGCCAGCAGCTTGGGAGGACAGGGGGTCCACGAGCAGTACTTC. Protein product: CASSLGGQGVHEQYF.